This T cell receptor beta chain was identified during a study of metastatic and nonmetastatic thyroid tumors. Whole-study context: Across peripheral blood and tumor or nodule tissue samples taken from malignant and benign thyroid patients, the repertoires were compared with one another. Study-level results: For both blood and tumor, malignant thyroid tumors reportedly showed significantly higher TCR beta diversity than benign nodules did.

To note about this clone: Its antigen is unknown.

No treatment of any kind had been given to any patient before thyroid surgery. V shed 5 bases and J shed 1 base, with 24 bases lying between them. The CDR3 has 19 amino acids. Germline-derived CDR1 and CDR2 are MNHEY and SVGEGT. Original processing methods: Using the CDR3 differences seen across clinicopathological groups, the authors built a distant-metastasis classifier for papillary thyroid cancer, which was meant to discriminate distant-metastatic patients. TCRdb reanalyzed the PCR reads via MiXCR. The V and J calls here are based on TCRdb, not the publication. The sample yields around 16,000 clones, roughly 12% seen once.

The chain links TRBV6-2 or TRBV6-3 to TRBJ1-5, with D unresolved. Sequenced material: blood. The sequence was obtained from a female donor with papillary thyroid cancer or a benign thyroid nodule (not recorded which). Some clones in this sample may be carry-over from other donors' samples. The CDR3 coding sequence is TGTGCCAGCAGTCCCCGACTTCCAGGAAGTTGGGGAAGCAATCAGCCCCAGCATTTT. Its protein product is CASSPRLPGSWGSNQPQHF.